The 18 T cell receptor beta chains below were found in one sample sequenced in a study of technical replicates of blood from a handful of donors. Produced via immunoSEQ multiplex PCR; TCRdb's table is partial and in-frame only. The data contain tens of thousands of clones, more than 85% of them seen just once; the ten biggest clones take up around 0.36%. Input material: T cells isolated from PBMCs. Source of these receptors: a human donor in good health.

V gene TRBV10-3 combines with J gene TRBJ1-4; D gene unclear. The germline CDR1 and CDR2 sequences are ENHRY and SYGVKD. The CDR3 is 15 amino acids. Deletions cut 1 base from V and 8 bases from J, with 14 bases between. The CDR3 DNA follows: TGTGCCATCAGTGAGTTAGAGGCTCGGAAAGAAAAACTGTTTTTT. This translates into CAISELEARKEKLFF.

This clone is a singleton in its sample. V and J are TRBV11-1 and TRBJ2-3; 9 bases match TRBD2. Germline assignment: CDR1 SGHAT and CDR2 FQDESV (reference sequence). The ends lost 1 base at V and 2 bases at J; junction bases unmatched: 7. This CDR3 has 17 amino acids. The CDR3 protein is CASSLDLVAGDTDTQYF. The CDR3 DNA reads TGTGCCAGCAGCTTAGACCTGGTAGCGGGGGACACAGATACGCAGTATTTT.

The chain has TRBV28 and TRBJ2-1; D is perhaps TRBD2 (5 bases). Germline V lookup: CDR1 MDHEN, CDR2 SYDVKM. The germline V and J ends were trimmed by 2 bases and 7 bases, with 12 bases remaining between them. CDR3 length equals 14 residues. In DNA form, the CDR3 reads TGTGCCAGCAGTTTAACGGGATGGGTTAATGAGCAGTTCTTC. This codes for CASSLTGWVNEQFF.

The gene calls are TRBV2 and TRBJ1-1, with D possibly being TRBD1 (5 bases). CDR1 and CDR2 (germline): SNHLY, FYNNEI. The length of the CDR3 is 15 residues. Trimming took off 6 bases at V and 1 base at J, with 15 bases between the two ends. CDR3 amino acids: CASSEAGGGNTEAFF. CDR3 DNA sequence: TGTGCCAGCAGCGAGGCCGGGGGTGGGAACACTGAAGCTTTCTTT. Complete variable domain (other parts from reference TRBV2 and TRBJ1-1): EPEVTQTPSHQVTQMGQEVILRCVPISNHLYFYWYRQILGQKVEFLVSFYNNEISEKSEIFDDQFSVERPDGSNFTLKIRSTKLEDSAMYFCASSEAGGGNTEAFFGQGTRLTVV.

The chain uses TRBV19 and TRBJ2-1; TRBD2 aligns across 11 bases. The J segment lost 7 bases and the V segment lost 7 bases, leaving 9 bases of the junction unmatched. CDR3 length: 15 residues. CDR1 and CDR2 (germline): LNHDA, SQIVND (reference sequence). The CDR3 reads CASNNIAGGRNEQFF. DNA for the CDR3: TGTGCCAGTAATAACATAGCGGGAGGGCGAAATGAGCAGTTCTTC. Combining the CDR3 with reference TRBV19 and TRBJ2-1 gives the whole variable domain DGGITQSPKYLFRKEGQNVTLSCEQNLNHDAMYWYRQDPGQGLRLIYYSQIVNDFQKGDIAEGYSVSREKKESFPLTVTSAQKNPTAFYLCASNNIAGGRNEQFFGPGTRLTVL.

The V gene is TRBV5-4, the J gene TRBJ2-1; 12 bases are a match to TRBD2. Germline CDR1 and CDR2: SGHNT and YYREEE (reference sequence). The CDR3 consists of 16 residues. Trimming removed 5 bases from V and 0 bases from J; junction bases left unmatched: 3. The CDR3, as DNA: TGTGCCAGCAGACCGACTAGCGGGAGCTCCTACAATGAGCAGTTCTTC. It yields the protein CASRPTSGSSYNEQFF.

The chain uses TRBV29-1 and TRBJ1-1; weak D call: TRBD1 (6 bases). Trimming pared 6 bases from V and 1 base from J, leaving 15 bases between. This CDR3 has 14 amino acids. Germline V CDR1 and CDR2: SQVTM, ANQGSEA. The CDR3 DNA reads as TGCAGCGTGGAACAGGGCTACGGGAACACTGAAGCTTTCTTT. It encodes CSVEQGYGNTEAFF.

CDR3: CASGTGAGNTIYF. In DNA, the CDR3 is TGTGCCAGTGGGACAGGGGCGGGAAACACCATATATTTT. The rearrangement uses TRBV19 and TRBJ1-3; 10 nucleotides agree with TRBD1. This CDR3 contains 13 residues. The ends lost 8 bases at V and 4 bases at J; junction bases unmatched: 2. Germline lookup yields CDR1 LNHDA and CDR2 SQIVND (reference sequence).

The V and J genes are TRBV7-9 and TRBJ1-1; D is ambiguous. In germline, CDR1 is SEHNR, CDR2 FQNEAQ (reference sequence). Trimming took off 11 bases at V and 2 bases at J, with 15 bases between the two ends. This CDR3 has 13 amino acids. Here the CDR3 DNA reads TGTGCCGCCGACCCGGAGGAAAACACTGAAGCTTTCTTT. Encoded protein: CAADPEENTEAFF. Full variable domain (rest looked up from reference TRBV7-9 and TRBJ1-1): DTGVSQNPRHKITKRGQNVTFRCDPISEHNRLYWYRQTLGQGPEFLTYFQNEAQLEKSRLLSDRFSAERPKGSFSTLEIQRTEQGDSAMYLCAADPEENTEAFFGQGTRLTVV.

The chain carries TRBV5-4 and TRBJ2-7, with TRBD2 matching over 14 bases. The junction had 10 bases not matched to a gene; V was cut back by 4 bases and J by 1 base. The CDR3 totals 18 residues. Germline CDR1 reads SGHNT; CDR2 reads YYREEE (reference sequence). Here the CDR3 reads CASSPGLAGGPGSYEQYF. Here the CDR3 DNA reads TGTGCCAGCAGCCCAGGACTAGCGGGAGGCCCCGGATCCTACGAGCAGTACTTC.

The chain has TRBV5-4 and TRBJ1-4; tentatively, D is TRBD1 (5 bases). CDR1 is SGHNT and CDR2 is YYREEE in the germline V gene (reference sequence). V lost 4 bases and J 5 bases, leaving 12 bases between the germline ends. There are 14 residues in the CDR3. CDR3 bases: TGTGCCAGCAGCCAGGACAAGGTGAATGAAAAACTGTTTTTT. It translates to CASSQDKVNEKLFF.

The rearrangement uses TRBV7-9 and TRBJ1-1; D is uncertain. The germline V gene has CDR1 SEHNR and CDR2 FQNEAQ (reference sequence). This CDR3 spans 16 amino acids. The V gene lost 1 base and the J gene lost 4 bases, with 16 bases spanning the gap. CDR3 loop: CASSLVLGTESTEAFF. The CDR3 DNA sequence: TGTGCCAGCAGCTTAGTCCTGGGCACAGAAAGCACTGAAGCTTTCTTT.

V usage is TRBV29-1 and J usage is TRBJ1-2; 7 bases fit TRBD1. Germline V gene sequence: CDR1 SQVTM, CDR2 ANQGSEA. This CDR3 spans 14 amino acids. Trimming took 0 bases from V and 4 from J; bases not matched to a gene: 5. CDR3: CSVEDRQGTYGYTF. The DNA for the CDR3 is TGCAGCGTTGAAGACCGACAGGGTACCTATGGCTACACCTTC.

V is TRBV23-1 and J is TRBJ1-3; D is unclear. TRBV23-1 has ORF status, its function being uncertain. With 3 bases removed from V and 0 bases from J, the gap between germline ends came to 9 bases. This CDR3 has 15 residues. The CDR3 DNA reads as TGCGCCAGCAGTCACTCCCGCTACTCTGGAAACACCATATATTTT. Translation gives CASSHSRYSGNTIYF.

The rearrangement joins TRBV27 to TRBJ1-5, with TRBD1 identical over 7 bases. CDR3 length: 15 residues. CDR1 MNHEY and CDR2 SMNVEV come from the germline V gene (reference sequence). V lost 8 bases and J lost 3; bases outside the gene matches: 10. The CDR3 nucleotides read TGTGCCAGCGGATCGACAGGGCCCTCCAATCAGCCCCAGCATTTT. This encodes CASGSTGPSNQPQHF.

The chain employs TRBV7-2 and TRBJ1-5; 8 bases match TRBD1. V lost 3 bases, J lost 8 bases, and 6 bases stayed unmatched. The CDR3 contains 14 residues. CDR1 and CDR2 from the germline V gene are SGHTA and FQGNSA. CDR3 region: CASSFPGGTEPQHF. The CDR3, as DNA: TGTGCCAGCAGCTTCCCAGGGGGCACGGAGCCCCAGCATTTT.

The chain couples TRBV18 to TRBJ1-1, with D tentatively TRBD1 (5 bases). The CDR3 contains 13 residues. V gave up 2 bases and J gave up 3 bases, with 7 bases separating them. Germline V CDR1 and CDR2: KGHSH, LQKENI. The CDR3 sequence: CASSPVGDTEAFF. The CDR3 coding sequence is TGTGCCAGCTCACCAGTAGGGGACACTGAAGCTTTCTTT.

This chain uses TRBV27 with TRBJ2-6, with D perhaps matching TRBD1 (5 bases). Germline CDR1 is MNHEY and CDR2 is SMNVEV (reference sequence). Trimming left V 5 bases short and J 2 bases short, with 13 bases between. The CDR3 is 16 amino acids. CDR3 DNA: TGTGCCAGCAGTACCCGGTCAGGGCCTGGGGCCAACGTCCTGACTTTC. Translating gives CASSTRSGPGANVLTF.